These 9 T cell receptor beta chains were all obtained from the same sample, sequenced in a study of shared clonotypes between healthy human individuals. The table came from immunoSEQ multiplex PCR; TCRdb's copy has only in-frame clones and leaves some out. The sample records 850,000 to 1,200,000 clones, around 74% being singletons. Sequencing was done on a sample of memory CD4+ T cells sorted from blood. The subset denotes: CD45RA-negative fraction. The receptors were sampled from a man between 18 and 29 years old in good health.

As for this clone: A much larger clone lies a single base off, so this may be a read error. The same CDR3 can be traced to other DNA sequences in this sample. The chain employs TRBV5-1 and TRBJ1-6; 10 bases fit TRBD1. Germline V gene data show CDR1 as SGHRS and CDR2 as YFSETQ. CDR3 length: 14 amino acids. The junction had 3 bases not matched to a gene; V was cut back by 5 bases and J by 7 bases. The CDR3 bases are TGCGCCAGCAGACCGGGACAGGGGAATTCACCCCTCCACTTT. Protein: CASRPGQGNSPLHF.

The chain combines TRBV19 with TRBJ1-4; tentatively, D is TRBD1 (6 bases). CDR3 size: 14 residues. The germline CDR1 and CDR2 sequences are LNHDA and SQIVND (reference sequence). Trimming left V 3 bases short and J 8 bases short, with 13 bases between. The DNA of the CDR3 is TGTGCCAGTAGTATTTGGGGGCTGGGAGAAAAACTGTTTTTT. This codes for CASSIWGLGEKLFF.

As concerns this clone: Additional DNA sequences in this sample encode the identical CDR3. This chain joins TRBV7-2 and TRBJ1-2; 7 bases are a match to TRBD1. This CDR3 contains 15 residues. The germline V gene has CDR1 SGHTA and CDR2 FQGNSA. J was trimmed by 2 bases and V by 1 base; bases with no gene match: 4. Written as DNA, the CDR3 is TGTGCCAGCAGCTTAGACGGAGGGGGCAACTATGGCTACACCTTC. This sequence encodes CASSLDGGGNYGYTF.

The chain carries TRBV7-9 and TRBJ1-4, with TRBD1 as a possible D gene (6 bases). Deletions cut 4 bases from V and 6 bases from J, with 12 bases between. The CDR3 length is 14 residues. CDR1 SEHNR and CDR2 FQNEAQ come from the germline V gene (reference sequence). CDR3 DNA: TGTGCCAGCAGCTCCAGGGGCGGGGATGAAAAACTGTTTTTT. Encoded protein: CASSSRGGDEKLFF.

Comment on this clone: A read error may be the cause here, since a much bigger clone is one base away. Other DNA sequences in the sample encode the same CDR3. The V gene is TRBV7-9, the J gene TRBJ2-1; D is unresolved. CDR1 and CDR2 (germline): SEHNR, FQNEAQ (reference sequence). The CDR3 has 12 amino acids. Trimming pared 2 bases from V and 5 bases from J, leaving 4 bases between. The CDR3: CASSLLDNEQFF. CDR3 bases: TGTGCCAGCAGCTTACTTGACAATGAGCAGTTCTTC.

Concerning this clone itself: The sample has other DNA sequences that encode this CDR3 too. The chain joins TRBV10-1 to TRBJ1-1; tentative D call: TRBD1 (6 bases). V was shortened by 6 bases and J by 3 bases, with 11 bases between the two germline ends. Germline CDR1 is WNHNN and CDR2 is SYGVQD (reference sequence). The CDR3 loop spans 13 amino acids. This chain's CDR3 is CASRQGLDTEAFF. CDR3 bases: TGCGCCAGCAGGCAGGGGCTCGACACTGAAGCTTTCTTT.

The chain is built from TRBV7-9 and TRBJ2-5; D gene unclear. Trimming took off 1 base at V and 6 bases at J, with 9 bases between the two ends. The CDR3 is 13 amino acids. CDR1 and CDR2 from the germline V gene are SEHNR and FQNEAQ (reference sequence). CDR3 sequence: CASSLVQTKTQYF. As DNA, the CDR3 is TGTGCCAGCAGCTTAGTGCAAACGAAGACCCAGTACTTC.

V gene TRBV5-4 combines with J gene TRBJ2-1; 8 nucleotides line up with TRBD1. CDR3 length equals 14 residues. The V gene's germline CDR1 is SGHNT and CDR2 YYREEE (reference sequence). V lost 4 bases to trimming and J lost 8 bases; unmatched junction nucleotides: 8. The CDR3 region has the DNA TGTGCCAGCAGCCCCGCTCAGGGGGCCGATGAGCAGTTCTTC. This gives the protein CASSPAQGADEQFF.

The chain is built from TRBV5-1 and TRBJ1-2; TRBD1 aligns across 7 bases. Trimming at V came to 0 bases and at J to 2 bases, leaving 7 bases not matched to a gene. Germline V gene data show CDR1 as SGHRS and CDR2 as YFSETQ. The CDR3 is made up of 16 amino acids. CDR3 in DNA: TGCGCCAGCAGCTTGGTTGGGACAGCTGCAAACTATGGCTACACCTTC. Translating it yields CASSLVGTAANYGYTF.